These 4 T cell receptor beta chains came from one sample sequenced in a study of blood T cell repertoires in COVID-19. Sequencing was performed with immunoSEQ multiplex PCR; in TCRdb, only in-frame clones are kept and a portion is missing. This repertoire shows about 88,000 clones, roughly 90% found once; its top ten account for about 2.7%. What was sequenced was peripheral blood. The receptor set was obtained from a woman of 80 years or more with acute or convalescent COVID-19.

The J gene is TRBJ1-2, the V gene TRBV4-1; no clear D gene. The ends were cut back, 5 bases at V and 4 bases at J, with 8 bases in the middle. CDR1 is MGHRA, CDR2 YSYEKL, per germline. CDR3 size: 12 residues. The CDR3 DNA is TGCGCCAGCAGCGGCTTTTTCTATGGCTACACCTTC. Protein: CASSGFFYGYTF.

The rearrangement links TRBV3-1 (or the pseudogene TRBV3-2) to TRBJ1-6; D is unclear. This CDR3 region has 14 residues. V shed 1 base and J shed 7 bases, with 8 bases lying between them. CDR1 LGHDT and CDR2 YNNKEL come from the germline V gene (reference sequence). The CDR3 reads CASSQGGYNSPLHF. The CDR3 coding sequence is TGTGCCAGCAGCCAAGGAGGTTACAATTCACCCCTCCACTTT.

The chain links TRBV24-1 to TRBJ1-5, with unresolved D. The CDR3 runs 14 residues. Germline loops: CDR1 KGHDR, CDR2 SFDVKD. The V end was cut by 5 bases, the J end by 1 base, with 8 bases between. CDR3 residues: CATSARRSNQPQHF. The CDR3 region has the DNA TGTGCCACCAGTGCCCGCAGAAGCAATCAGCCCCAGCATTTT.

The V call is TRBV5-1, the J call TRBJ1-5, with D perhaps matching TRBD1 (5 bases). Germline V gene lookup returns CDR1 SGHRS and CDR2 YFSETQ. The V end was cut by 4 bases, the J end by 2 bases, with 13 bases between. The CDR3 is 15 residues long. In DNA form, the CDR3 reads TGCGCCAGCAGCATCGGGGGGATTGGCAATCAGCCCCAGCATTTT. Its protein is CASSIGGIGNQPQHF.